This T cell receptor beta chain appears in the sequencing data of a study of blood T cell repertoires in COVID-19. Measured with immunoSEQ multiplex PCR; TCRdb has only the in-frame clones, and not every one. The data show 360,000 or so clones, 85% to 90% seen once. The J segment lost 6 bases and the V segment lost 4 bases, leaving 6 bases of the junction unmatched. The CDR3 contains 16 residues. Per germline, CDR1 SGHAT and CDR2 FQNNGV. The chain uses TRBV11-2 and TRBJ2-2; 12 bases match TRBD2. The TCR originated in a man aged 18 to 30 with active or convalescent COVID-19. The sample comprised peripheral blood. In DNA form, the CDR3 reads TGTGCCAGCAGCTCTCCGAGACTAGCGGGAGCCGGGGAGCTGTTTTTT. This sequence encodes CASSSPRLAGAGELFF.